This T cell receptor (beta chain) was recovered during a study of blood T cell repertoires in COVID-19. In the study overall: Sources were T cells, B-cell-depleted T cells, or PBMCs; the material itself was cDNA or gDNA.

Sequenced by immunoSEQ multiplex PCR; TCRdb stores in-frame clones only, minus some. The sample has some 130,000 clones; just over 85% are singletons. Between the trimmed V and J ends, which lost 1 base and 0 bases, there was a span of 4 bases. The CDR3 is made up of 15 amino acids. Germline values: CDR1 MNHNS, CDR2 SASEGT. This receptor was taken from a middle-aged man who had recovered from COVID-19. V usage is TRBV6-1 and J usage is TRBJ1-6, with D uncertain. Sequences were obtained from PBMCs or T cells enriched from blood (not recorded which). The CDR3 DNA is TGTGCCAGCAGTGAAGGGAGCTCCTATAATTCACCCCTCCACTTT. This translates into CASSEGSSYNSPLHF.